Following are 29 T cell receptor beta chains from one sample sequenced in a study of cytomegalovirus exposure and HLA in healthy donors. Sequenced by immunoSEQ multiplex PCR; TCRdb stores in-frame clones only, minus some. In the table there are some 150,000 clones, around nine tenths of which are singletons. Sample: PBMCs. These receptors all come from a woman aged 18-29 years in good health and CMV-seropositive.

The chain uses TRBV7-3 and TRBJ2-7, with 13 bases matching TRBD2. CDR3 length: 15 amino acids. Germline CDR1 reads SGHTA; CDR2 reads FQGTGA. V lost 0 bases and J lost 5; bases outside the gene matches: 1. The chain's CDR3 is CASSLTGLAGDEQYF. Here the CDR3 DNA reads TGTGCCAGCAGCTTAACCGGACTAGCGGGAGACGAGCAGTACTTC.

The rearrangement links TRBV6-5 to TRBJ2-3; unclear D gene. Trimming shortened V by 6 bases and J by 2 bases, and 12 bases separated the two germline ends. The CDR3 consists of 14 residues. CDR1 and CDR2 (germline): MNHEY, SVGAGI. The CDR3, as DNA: TGTGCCAGCAGCCGAGTGTCTACCACAGATACGCAGTATTTT. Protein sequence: CASSRVSTTDTQYF.

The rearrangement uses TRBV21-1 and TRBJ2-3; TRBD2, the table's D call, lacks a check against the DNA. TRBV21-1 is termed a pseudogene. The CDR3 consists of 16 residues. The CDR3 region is CASSPQWEGEKDTQYF. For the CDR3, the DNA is TGTGCCAGCAGCCCGCAATGGGAGGGGGAAAAAGATACGCAGTATTTT.

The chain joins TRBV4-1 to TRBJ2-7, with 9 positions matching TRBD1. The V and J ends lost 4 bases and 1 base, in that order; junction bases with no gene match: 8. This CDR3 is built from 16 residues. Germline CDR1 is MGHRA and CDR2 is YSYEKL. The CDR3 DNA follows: TGCGCCAGCAGCCTTCGATTAGGACAGGGGTCCTACGAGCAGTACTTC. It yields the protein CASSLRLGQGSYEQYF.

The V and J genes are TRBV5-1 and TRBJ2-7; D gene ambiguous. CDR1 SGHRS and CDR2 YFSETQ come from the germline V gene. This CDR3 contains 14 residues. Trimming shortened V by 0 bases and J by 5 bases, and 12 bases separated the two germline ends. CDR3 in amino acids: CASSLGHPSDEQYF. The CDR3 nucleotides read TGCGCCAGCAGCTTGGGACACCCTTCGGACGAGCAGTACTTC.

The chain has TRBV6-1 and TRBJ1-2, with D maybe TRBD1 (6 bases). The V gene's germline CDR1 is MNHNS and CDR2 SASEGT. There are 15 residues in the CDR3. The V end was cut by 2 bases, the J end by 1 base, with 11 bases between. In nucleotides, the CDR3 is TGTGCCAGCAGTGAATTGGTCAGGGGTAACTATGGCTACACCTTC. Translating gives CASSELVRGNYGYTF.

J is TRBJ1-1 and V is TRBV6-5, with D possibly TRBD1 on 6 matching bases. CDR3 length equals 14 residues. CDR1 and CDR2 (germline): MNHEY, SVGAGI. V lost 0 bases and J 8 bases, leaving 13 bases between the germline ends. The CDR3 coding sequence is TGTGCCAGCAGTTACTCGTGGGGGCTGGCGGAAGCTTTCTTT. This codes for CASSYSWGLAEAFF.

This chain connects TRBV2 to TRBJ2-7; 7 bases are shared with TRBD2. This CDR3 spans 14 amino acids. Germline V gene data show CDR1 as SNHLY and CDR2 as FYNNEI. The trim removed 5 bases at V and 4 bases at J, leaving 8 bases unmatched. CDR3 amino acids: CASSSSGDFYEQYF. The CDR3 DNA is TGTGCCAGCAGTTCCAGCGGGGATTTTTACGAGCAGTACTTC.

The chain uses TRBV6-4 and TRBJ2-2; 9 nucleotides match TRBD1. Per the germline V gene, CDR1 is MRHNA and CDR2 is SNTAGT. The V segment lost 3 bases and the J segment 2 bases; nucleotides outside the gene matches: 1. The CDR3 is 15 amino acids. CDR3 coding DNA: TGTGCCAGCAGTGAGGGACAGGGAAACACCGGGGAGCTGTTTTTT. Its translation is CASSEGQGNTGELFF.

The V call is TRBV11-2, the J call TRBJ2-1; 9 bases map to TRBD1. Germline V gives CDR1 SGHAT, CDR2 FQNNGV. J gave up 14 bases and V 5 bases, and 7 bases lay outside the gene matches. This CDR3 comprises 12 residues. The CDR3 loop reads CASSPDRDREFF. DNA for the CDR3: TGTGCCAGCAGCCCAGACCGGGACAGGGAGTTCTTC.

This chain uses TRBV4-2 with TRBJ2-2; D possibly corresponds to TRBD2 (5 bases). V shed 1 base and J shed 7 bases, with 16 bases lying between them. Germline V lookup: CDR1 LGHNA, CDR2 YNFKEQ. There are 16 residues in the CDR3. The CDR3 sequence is CASSQGVALEHGELFF. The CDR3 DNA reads TGTGCCAGCAGCCAAGGGGTAGCGTTAGAGCACGGGGAGCTGTTTTTT.

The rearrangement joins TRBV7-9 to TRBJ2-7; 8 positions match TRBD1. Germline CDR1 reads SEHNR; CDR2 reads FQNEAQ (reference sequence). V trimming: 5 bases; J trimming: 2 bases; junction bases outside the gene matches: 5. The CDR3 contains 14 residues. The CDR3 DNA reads TGTGCCAGCAGCATAACCAGGGGGCCCTACGAGCAGTACTTC. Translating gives CASSITRGPYEQYF.

The chain's CDR3 is CASSPLDREETQYF. The CDR3 DNA sequence: TGTGCCAGCAGCCCCCTGGACAGGGAAGAGACCCAGTACTTC. The J gene is TRBJ2-5, the V gene TRBV9, with 8 bases aligning to TRBD1. The CDR3 loop spans 14 amino acids. Germline V gives CDR1 SGDLS, CDR2 YYNGEE. Trimming took 4 bases from V and 3 from J; bases not matched to a gene: 5.

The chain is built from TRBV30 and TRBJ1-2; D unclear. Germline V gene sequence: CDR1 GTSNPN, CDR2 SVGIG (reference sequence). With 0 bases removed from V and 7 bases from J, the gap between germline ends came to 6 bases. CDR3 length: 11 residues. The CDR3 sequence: CAWSVLTGYTF. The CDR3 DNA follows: TGTGCCTGGAGTGTACTAACTGGCTACACCTTC.

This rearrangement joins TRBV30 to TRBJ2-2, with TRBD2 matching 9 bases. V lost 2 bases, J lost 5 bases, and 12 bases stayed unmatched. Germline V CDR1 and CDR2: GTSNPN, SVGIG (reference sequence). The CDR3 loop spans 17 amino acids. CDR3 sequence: CAWSRSLAGDATGELFF. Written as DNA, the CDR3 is TGTGCCTGGAGTAGATCCTTAGCGGGAGATGCGACCGGGGAGCTGTTTTTT.

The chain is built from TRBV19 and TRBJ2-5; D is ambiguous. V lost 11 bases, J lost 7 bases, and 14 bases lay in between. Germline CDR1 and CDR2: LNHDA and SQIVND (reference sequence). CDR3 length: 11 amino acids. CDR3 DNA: TGTGCCGCACCCGGGTCGGCGACCCAGTACTTC. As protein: CAAPGSATQYF.

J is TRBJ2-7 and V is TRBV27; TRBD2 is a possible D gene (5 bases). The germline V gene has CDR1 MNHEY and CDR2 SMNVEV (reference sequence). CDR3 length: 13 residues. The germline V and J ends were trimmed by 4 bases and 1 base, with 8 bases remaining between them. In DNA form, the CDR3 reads TGTGCCAGCAGTTATGGACTTTCCTACGAGCAGTACTTC. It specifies CASSYGLSYEQYF.

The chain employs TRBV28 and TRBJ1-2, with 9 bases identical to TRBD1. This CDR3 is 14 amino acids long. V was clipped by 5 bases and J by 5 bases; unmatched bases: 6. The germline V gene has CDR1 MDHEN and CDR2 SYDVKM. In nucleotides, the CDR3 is TGTGCCAGCAGTACGACAGGGGGAGGTTATGGCTACACCTTC. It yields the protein CASSTTGGGYGYTF.

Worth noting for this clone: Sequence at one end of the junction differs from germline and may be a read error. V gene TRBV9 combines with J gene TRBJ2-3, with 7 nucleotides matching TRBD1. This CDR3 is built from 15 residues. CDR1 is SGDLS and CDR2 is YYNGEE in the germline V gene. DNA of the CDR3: TGTACCAGCAGCCACTCGGGACAGAGCACAGATACGCAGTATTTT. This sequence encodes CTSSHSGQSTDTQYF.

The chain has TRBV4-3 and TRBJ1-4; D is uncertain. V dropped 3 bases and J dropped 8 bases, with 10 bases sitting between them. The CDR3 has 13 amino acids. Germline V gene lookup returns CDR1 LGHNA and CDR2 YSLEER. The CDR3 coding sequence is TGCGCCAGCAGCCATGATAGCCGGGAAAAACTGTTTTTT. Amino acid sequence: CASSHDSREKLFF.

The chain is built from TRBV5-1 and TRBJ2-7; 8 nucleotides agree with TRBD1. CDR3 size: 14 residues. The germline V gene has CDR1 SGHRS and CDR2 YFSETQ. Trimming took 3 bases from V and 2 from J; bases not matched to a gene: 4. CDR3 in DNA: TGCGCCAGCAGCTCCGGGACAGGAACCTACGAGCAGTACTTC. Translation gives CASSSGTGTYEQYF.

CDR3 protein: CATSLGPSGRVLGTGELFF. The CDR3 coding sequence is TGTGCCACCAGCCTTGGCCCTAGCGGGAGGGTGTTAGGCACCGGGGAGCTGTTTTTT. The chain joins TRBV15 to TRBJ2-2, with 12 bases aligning to TRBD2. Germline CDR1 LNHNV, CDR2 YYDKDF (reference sequence). The CDR3 totals 19 residues. J was trimmed by 4 bases and V by 5 bases; bases with no gene match: 14.

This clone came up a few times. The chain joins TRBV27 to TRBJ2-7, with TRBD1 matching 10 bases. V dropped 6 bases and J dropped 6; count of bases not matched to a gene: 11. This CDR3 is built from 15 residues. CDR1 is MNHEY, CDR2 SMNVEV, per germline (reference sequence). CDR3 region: CASSYVGTGVAEQYF. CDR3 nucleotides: TGTGCCAGCAGCTACGTTGGGACAGGGGTCGCCGAGCAGTACTTC.

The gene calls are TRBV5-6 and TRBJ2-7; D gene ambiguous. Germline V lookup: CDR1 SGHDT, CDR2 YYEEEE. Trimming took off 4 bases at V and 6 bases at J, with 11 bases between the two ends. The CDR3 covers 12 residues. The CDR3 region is CASSLLAGEQYF. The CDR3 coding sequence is TGTGCCAGCAGCCTCCTGGCTGGCGAGCAGTACTTC.

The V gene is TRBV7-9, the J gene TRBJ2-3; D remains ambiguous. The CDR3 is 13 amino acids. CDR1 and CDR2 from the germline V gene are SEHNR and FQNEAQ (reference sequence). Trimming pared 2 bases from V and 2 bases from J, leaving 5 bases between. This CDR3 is CASSLTDTDTQYF. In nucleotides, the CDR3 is TGTGCCAGCAGCTTAACTGACACAGATACGCAGTATTTT.

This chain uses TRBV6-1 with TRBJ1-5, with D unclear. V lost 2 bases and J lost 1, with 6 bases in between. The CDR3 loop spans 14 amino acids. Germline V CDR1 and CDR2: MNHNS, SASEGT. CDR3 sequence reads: CASSESRSNQPQHF. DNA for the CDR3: TGTGCCAGCAGTGAAAGCAGGAGCAATCAGCCCCAGCATTTT.

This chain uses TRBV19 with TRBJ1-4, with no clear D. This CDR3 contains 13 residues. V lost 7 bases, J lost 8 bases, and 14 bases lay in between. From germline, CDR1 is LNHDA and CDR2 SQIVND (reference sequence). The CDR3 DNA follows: TGTGCCAGTAATCGGGGTTCTAGAGAAAAACTGTTTTTT. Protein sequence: CASNRGSREKLFF.

The CDR3 reads CAGVDLIRGSYEQYF. CDR3 coding DNA: TGTGCCGGCGTAGATTTGATCCGGGGGTCGTACGAGCAGTACTTC. The chain combines TRBV30 with TRBJ2-7; perhaps TRBD2 as D (6 bases). The CDR3 is made up of 15 amino acids. The V end was cut by 8 bases, the J end by 4 bases, with 24 bases between. Germline values: CDR1 GTSNPN, CDR2 SVGIG (reference sequence).

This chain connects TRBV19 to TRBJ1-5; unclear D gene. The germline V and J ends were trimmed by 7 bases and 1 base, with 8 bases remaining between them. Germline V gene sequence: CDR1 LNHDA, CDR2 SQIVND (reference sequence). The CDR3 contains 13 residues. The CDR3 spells CASTLSSNQPQHF. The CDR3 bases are TGTGCCAGTACCCTATCGAGCAATCAGCCCCAGCATTTT.